This TCR beta chain is from a study of blood T cells in healthy people across ages. Isolated PBMCs totaled at least 6.5 million in each sample. Regarding the study as a whole: Getting older went along with TCR beta diversity per million T cells dropping roughly linearly. Estimated diversity, derived from one million T cells, was regarded as an underestimate. Naive T cell percentage by flow cytometry tracked strongly with beta diversity.

Sample-barcoded 5' priming and a J-beta primer mix drove a second PCR of about 6 to 12 cycles. TCRdb fed the 5' RACE reads into MiXCR, producing one record per CDR3 protein. The sample gives about 640,000 distinct CDR3 sequences, around three fifths of which show up once; over 35% is in the top ten. In the case of this clonotype: Its antigen remains unidentified.

Germline V gene sequence: CDR1 KGHDR, CDR2 SFDVKD. The V end lost 2 bases, the J end lost 1 base, and 10 bases lay between the germline ends. The CDR3 loop spans 15 amino acids. This TCR came from a man aged 60 to 69 in good health. The chain recombines TRBV24-1 with TRBJ1-2; weak D call: TRBD1 (5 bases). The sequenced material came from blood. The CDR3 sequence is CATSDSFGHNYGYTF. The CDR3 coding sequence is TGTGCCACCAGTGATTCATTTGGACATAACTATGGCTACACCTTC.